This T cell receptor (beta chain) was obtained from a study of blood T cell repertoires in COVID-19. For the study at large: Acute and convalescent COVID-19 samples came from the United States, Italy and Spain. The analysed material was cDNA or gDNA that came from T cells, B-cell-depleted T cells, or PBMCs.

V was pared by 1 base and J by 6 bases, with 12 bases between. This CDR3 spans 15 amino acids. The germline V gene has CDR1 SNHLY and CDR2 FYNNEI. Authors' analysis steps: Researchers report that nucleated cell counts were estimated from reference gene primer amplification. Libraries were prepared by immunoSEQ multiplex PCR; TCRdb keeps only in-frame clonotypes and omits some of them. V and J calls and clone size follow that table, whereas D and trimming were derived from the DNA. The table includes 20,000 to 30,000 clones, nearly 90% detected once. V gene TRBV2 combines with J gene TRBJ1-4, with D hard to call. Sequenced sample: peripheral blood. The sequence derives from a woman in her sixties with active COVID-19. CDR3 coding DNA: TGTGCCAGCAGTGAAGAGGCACAGACGGATGAAAAACTGTTTTTT. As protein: CASSEEAQTDEKLFF.